A single sample is the source of the 17 T cell receptor beta chains below, sequenced in a study of cytomegalovirus exposure and HLA in healthy donors. This PCR relied on a set of 60 Vbeta primers and 13 Jbeta primers. Generated by immunoSEQ multiplex PCR, the TCRdb table keeps only in-frame clones and is missing some. The sample holds 150,000 to 200,000 clones; roughly 82% are singletons and the top ten take approximately 3.1%. The sample was PBMCs. Receptors were obtained from a woman in her fifties or sixties in good health and CMV-seropositive.

This clone was observed once. V and J are TRBV5-1 and TRBJ2-1; 7 bases map to TRBD1. The length of the CDR3 is 14 residues. Germline V lookup: CDR1 SGHRS, CDR2 YFSETQ. With 3 bases clipped from V and 4 bases from J, the junction kept 4 bases outside the gene matches. The CDR3 protein is CASSSTGEYNEQFF. CDR3 sequence (DNA): TGCGCCAGCAGCTCTACAGGGGAGTACAATGAGCAGTTCTTC.

The rearrangement uses TRBV2 and TRBJ2-1; D is possibly TRBD1 (5 bases). Germline assignment: CDR1 SNHLY and CDR2 FYNNEI. This CDR3 has 15 residues. The V end was cut by 6 bases, the J end by 4 bases, with 16 bases between. In DNA, the CDR3 is TGTGCCAGCAGCGGACCCCTGACAGCATACAATGAGCAGTTCTTC. Translating it yields CASSGPLTAYNEQFF.

The chain combines TRBV5-1 with TRBJ2-5; possibly TRBD1 for D (7 bases). There are 19 residues in the CDR3. Trimming pared 4 bases from V and 4 bases from J, leaving 29 bases between. Per the germline V gene, CDR1 is SGHRS and CDR2 is YFSETQ. The CDR3 region is CASSISNRTGRDGRETQYF. CDR3 nucleotide sequence: TGCGCCAGCAGCATCTCGAACAGGACAGGTAGGGACGGGAGAGAGACCCAGTACTTC.

The V and J genes are TRBV4-1 and TRBJ2-5, with D perhaps matching TRBD2 (5 bases). CDR1 MGHRA and CDR2 YSYEKL come from the germline V gene. CDR3 length equals 16 residues. The ends were cut back, 0 bases at V and 7 bases at J, with 18 bases in the middle. CDR3 nucleotide sequence: TGCGCCAGCAGCCAAGATCCTCCGGACTCGGGCGGGACCCAGTACTTC. It translates to CASSQDPPDSGGTQYF.

The rearrangement joins TRBV5-1 to TRBJ1-5; TRBD1 might be the D (6 bases). This CDR3 comprises 14 residues. Germline V gene sequence: CDR1 SGHRS, CDR2 YFSETQ. Between the trimmed V and J ends, which lost 2 bases and 3 bases, there was a span of 9 bases. The CDR3 spells CASSLGDINQPQHF. CDR3 coding DNA: TGCGCCAGCAGCTTAGGGGACATCAATCAGCCCCAGCATTTT.

The chain is built from TRBV5-1 and TRBJ2-5, with a weak D call TRBD2 (5 bases). The CDR3 loop spans 14 amino acids. Trimming removed 0 bases from V and 2 bases from J, with 8 bases in between. In germline, CDR1 is SGHRS, CDR2 YFSETQ. Here the CDR3 reads CASSLGEGQETQYF. The CDR3 DNA is TGCGCCAGCAGCTTGGGCGAGGGACAAGAGACCCAGTACTTC.

This clone was recorded only once. The V gene is TRBV21-1, the J gene TRBJ1-2. TRBV21-1 is a recognized pseudogene. This CDR3 is built from 15 residues. CDR3 residues: CASSKVQGGSYGYTF. Written as DNA, the CDR3 is TGTGCCAGCAGCAAAGTCCAAGGCGGCTCGTATGGCTACACCTTC.

The chain carries TRBV14 and TRBJ2-7, with D possibly being TRBD2 (5 bases). Trimming took 1 base from V and 2 from J, leaving 12 bases between them. CDR1 SGHDN and CDR2 FVKESK come from the germline V gene. The CDR3 is 15 amino acids. Written as DNA, the CDR3 is TGTGCCAGCAGCCAAGGAGTGGACGGGACCTACGAGCAGTACTTC. Translation: CASSQGVDGTYEQYF. Based on the CDR3 plus reference TRBV14 and TRBJ2-7, the full variable domain is EAGVTQFPSHSVIEKGQTVTLRCDPISGHDNLYWYRRVMGKEIKFLLHFVKESKQDESGMPNNRFLAERTGGTYSTLKVQPAELEDSGVYFCASSQGVDGTYEQYFGPGTRLTVT.

This clone appeared a single time. The rearrangement joins TRBV2 to TRBJ1-4; D possibly corresponds to TRBD1 (6 bases). CDR1 is SNHLY, CDR2 FYNNEI, per germline. With 4 bases removed from V and 0 bases from J, the gap between germline ends came to 9 bases. The CDR3 totals 15 residues. The chain's CDR3 is CASSGGLTTNEKLFF. CDR3 nucleotides: TGTGCCAGCAGTGGGGGGCTGACAACTAATGAAAAACTGTTTTTT.

CDR3 in amino acids: CASSESEYRAYEQYF. DNA of the CDR3: TGTGCCAGCAGTGAGTCGGAGTACAGGGCCTACGAGCAGTACTTC. This chain connects TRBV2 to TRBJ2-7, with a weak D call TRBD1 (6 bases). The CDR3 has 15 amino acids. V was pared by 3 bases and J by 2 bases, with 14 bases between. From germline, CDR1 is SNHLY and CDR2 FYNNEI.

The CDR3 sequence is CASRAATNEKLFF. The CDR3, as DNA: TGTGCCAGTAGGGCTGCAACTAATGAAAAACTGTTTTTT. The V call is TRBV19, the J call TRBJ1-4; D not resolved. Germline CDR1 reads LNHDA; CDR2 reads SQIVND (reference sequence). The length of the CDR3 is 13 residues. V was clipped by 6 bases and J by 0 bases, with 5 bases between them.

This chain uses TRBV2 with TRBJ2-7; tentatively, D is TRBD1 (6 bases). The CDR3 length is 14 residues. Germline CDR1 and CDR2: SNHLY and FYNNEI. Trimming removed 4 bases at V and 0 bases at J, with 10 bases between. The CDR3 protein is CASSGTVNSYEQYF. The CDR3 DNA reads TGTGCCAGCAGTGGGACAGTGAACTCCTACGAGCAGTACTTC.

This clone showed up just once. V gene TRBV5-1 combines with J gene TRBJ2-3; D not resolved. The germline CDR1 and CDR2 sequences are SGHRS and YFSETQ. The length of the CDR3 is 15 residues. V was trimmed by 0 bases and J by 0 bases, leaving 8 bases between them. CDR3: CASSLASPSTDTQYF. The CDR3 DNA reads TGCGCCAGCAGCTTGGCAAGCCCTAGCACAGATACGCAGTATTTT.

This chain links TRBV11-1 with TRBJ1-1, with TRBD1 as a possible D gene (5 bases). CDR3 size: 14 residues. CDR1 is SGHAT and CDR2 is FQDESV in the germline V gene (reference sequence). V was trimmed by 3 bases and J by 9 bases, leaving 17 bases between them. This chain's CDR3 is CASSLGPVTGQAFF. CDR3 DNA: TGTGCCAGCAGCTTGGGGCCAGTTACAGGCCAAGCTTTCTTT. The entire variable domain, with the rest obtained from reference TRBV11-1 and TRBJ1-1, is as follows: EAEVAQSPRYKITEKSQAVAFWCDPISGHATLYWYRQILGQGPELLVQFQDESVVDDSQLPKDRFSAERLKGVDSTLKIQPAELGDSAMYLCASSLGPVTGQAFFGQGTRLTVV.

V is TRBV9 and J is TRBJ2-5, with 7 bases aligning to TRBD2. Germline V gene sequence: CDR1 SGDLS, CDR2 YYNGEE. With V trimmed by 0 bases and J by 0 bases, 5 bases remained unmatched. The CDR3 totals 16 residues. This CDR3 is CASSVGGAGNQETQYF. The DNA of the CDR3 is TGTGCCAGCAGCGTAGGGGGAGCGGGGAACCAAGAGACCCAGTACTTC. The full variable domain, its missing parts supplied by reference TRBV9 and TRBJ2-5, is DSGVTQTPKHLITATGQRVTLRCSPRSGDLSVYWYQQSLDQGLQFLIQYYNGEERAKGNILERFSAQQFPDLHSELNLSSLELGDSALYFCASSVGGAGNQETQYFGPGTRLLVL.

CDR3 sequence (DNA): TGTGCCAGCAGTTACTCGAGTGACAGGGACACCGGGGAGCTGTTTTTT. It codes for CASSYSSDRDTGELFF. The chain has TRBV6-8 and TRBJ2-2; TRBD1 matches 7 bases. J gave up 3 bases and V 0 bases, and 4 bases lay outside the gene matches. The CDR3 runs to 16 residues. Germline assignment: CDR1 MNHGY and CDR2 SAAAGT.

There are a few counts of this clone. CDR3 nucleotide sequence: TGTGCCAGCAGCTTAGGAGGGGACAGGGAAGCTTTCTTT. Translation: CASSLGGDREAFF. The chain joins TRBV13 to TRBJ1-1, with 8 bases matching TRBD1. The germline V gene has CDR1 PRHDT and CDR2 FYEKMQ (reference sequence). With V trimmed by 0 bases and J by 8 bases, 2 bases remained unmatched. This CDR3 is 13 amino acids long. The full variable domain, in which reference TRBV13 and TRBJ1-1 provide the parts outside the CDR3, is AAGVIQSPRHLIKEKRETATLKCYPIPRHDTVYWYQQGPGQDPQFLISFYEKMQSDKGSIPDRFSAQQFSDYHSELNMSSLELGDSALYFCASSLGGDREAFFGQGTRLTVV.